Sequencing of this TCR beta chain was carried out in a study of blood T cell repertoires in COVID-19. Study in general: Sources were T cells, B-cell-depleted T cells, or PBMCs; the material itself was cDNA or gDNA.

The method was immunoSEQ multiplex PCR; TCRdb's version includes in-frame clones alone and lacks a portion of them. The table shows 350,000 to 550,000 clones, with nearly 90% occurring only once. Germline CDR1 LGHDT, CDR2 YNNKEL (reference sequence). This CDR3 has 13 residues. The ends were cut back, 4 bases at V and 1 base at J, with 6 bases in the middle. Material for sequencing was PBMCs or T cells enriched from blood (not recorded which). This chain connects TRBV3-1 (or the pseudogene TRBV3-2) to TRBJ2-3; D is ambiguous. The receptor was derived from a woman younger than 30 with acute COVID-19. CDR3 loop: CASSRIGTDTQYF. The DNA for the CDR3 is TGTGCCAGCAGCCGAATAGGCACAGATACGCAGTATTTT.